The subject of this entry is one T cell receptor beta chain. As processed by the authors: Amplification from reference gene primers served as the basis for estimated nucleated cell counts. Only in-frame clones appear in the TCRdb table, and some are missing; sequencing was by immunoSEQ multiplex PCR. V, J and clone size reflect that table, while D and trimming were determined from the DNA. The sample has roughly 200,000 clones; roughly 82% are singletons. This sample was included in a study of blood T cell repertoires in COVID-19. Germline V lookup: CDR1 SNHLY, CDR2 FYNNEI. The CDR3 totals 15 residues. Trimming took off 10 bases at V and 0 bases at J, with 13 bases between the two ends.

The receptor's source is a woman in her sixties or seventies with acute COVID-19. Input material: PBMCs or T cells enriched from blood (not recorded which). J is TRBJ2-6 and V is TRBV2, with a tentative D call TRBD2 (5 bases). The CDR3: CATSRGSSGANVLTF. The CDR3 DNA follows: TGTGCCACCTCAAGAGGGAGCTCTGGGGCCAACGTCCTGACTTTC.